What follows are 29 T cell receptor beta chains derived from one specimen sequenced in a study of blood T cell repertoires in COVID-19. The assay was immunoSEQ multiplex PCR, and TCRdb's table has in-frame clones only and misses some. The sample consists of over 50,000 clones, about 87% of them appearing once. Specimen: peripheral blood. These TCRs come from a man between 60 and 75 years old with acute or convalescent COVID-19.

The chain links TRBV9 to TRBJ1-1; D is possibly TRBD1 (6 bases). Trimming shortened V by 8 bases and J by 1 base, and 18 bases separated the two germline ends. There are 15 residues in the CDR3. From germline, CDR1 is SGDLS and CDR2 YYNGEE. The CDR3 DNA reads as TGTGCCAGAAAAGGTTCGGGACAAAAGAACACTGAAGCTTTCTTT. Its translation: CARKGSGQKNTEAFF. The entire variable domain, with the rest obtained from reference TRBV9 and TRBJ1-1, is as follows: DSGVTQTPKHLITATGQRVTLRCSPRSGDLSVYWYQQSLDQGLQFLIQYYNGEERAKGNILERFSAQQFPDLHSELNLSSLELGDSALYFCARKGSGQKNTEAFFGQGTRLTVV.

As for this clone: The same CDR3 is also encoded by other DNA sequences in this sample. The chain recombines TRBV5-4 with TRBJ2-5; no reliable D call. Per the germline V gene, CDR1 is SGHNT and CDR2 is YYREEE (reference sequence). The CDR3 runs 13 residues. V was trimmed by 2 bases and J by 1 base, leaving 6 bases between them. CDR3 loop: CASSLTIQETQYF. CDR3 nucleotides: TGTGCCAGCAGCTTAACAATCCAAGAGACCCAGTACTTC.

The chain is built from TRBV2 and TRBJ2-1; D gene ambiguous. V was shortened by 6 bases and J by 8 bases, with 8 bases between the two germline ends. CDR1 SNHLY and CDR2 FYNNEI come from the germline V gene. The CDR3 spans 11 residues. DNA for the CDR3: TGTGCCAGCAGATACGGGTATGAGCAGTTCTTC. It specifies CASRYGYEQFF.

The chain recombines TRBV7-2 with TRBJ2-3, with 7 bases that match TRBD1. The CDR3 sequence is 16 residues long. The junction had 11 bases not matched to a gene; V was cut back by 4 bases and J by 4 bases. Germline-derived CDR1 and CDR2 are SGHTA and FQGNSA. The CDR3 DNA is TGTGCCAGCAGCTCCCAGGGGACAGCTCCAGCAGATACGCAGTATTTT. Its translation is CASSSQGTAPADTQYF.

As concerns this clone: Other DNA sequences of this sample code for an identical CDR3. The genes are TRBV5-1 and TRBJ2-5; 8 bases agree with TRBD1. Germline trimming cut 4 bases from V and 4 bases from J; bases unmatched to any gene: 6. Per germline, CDR1 SGHRS and CDR2 YFSETQ. CDR3 length equals 14 residues. This CDR3 reads CASSLGQGGETQYF. Written as DNA, the CDR3 is TGCGCCAGCAGCCTCGGACAGGGTGGAGAGACCCAGTACTTC.

This rearrangement joins TRBV15 to TRBJ2-7, with 11 bases fitting TRBD1. The CDR3 runs 16 residues. The germline V gene has CDR1 LNHNV and CDR2 YYDKDF (reference sequence). V lost 1 base and J lost 3; bases outside the gene matches: 5. CDR3 in amino acids: CATSRGGGTGGYEQYF. The CDR3 DNA reads TGTGCCACCAGCAGAGGGGGAGGGACAGGGGGCTACGAGCAGTACTTC.

V gene TRBV4-2 combines with J gene TRBJ2-3, with 9 bases lining up with TRBD2. The CDR3 length is 17 residues. V dropped 4 bases and J dropped 2; count of bases not matched to a gene: 10. Germline CDR1 reads LGHNA; CDR2 reads YNFKEQ. CDR3 sequence: CASSPSFAGGTTDTQYF. The CDR3 coding sequence is TGTGCCAGCAGCCCTTCCTTCGCGGGGGGGACCACAGATACGCAGTATTTT.

This rearrangement joins TRBV5-5 to TRBJ1-1, with D hard to call. This CDR3 has 15 residues. The V gene's germline CDR1 is SGHKS and CDR2 YYEKEE (reference sequence). Trimming removed 0 bases from V and 4 bases from J, with 13 bases in between. The CDR3 nucleotides are TGTGCCAGCAGCTTGGTGGGCACCCGGTCCACTGAAGCTTTCTTT. Its translation: CASSLVGTRSTEAFF.

The chain combines TRBV2 with TRBJ1-1, with 7 bases fitting TRBD1. The CDR3 covers 15 residues. CDR1 SNHLY and CDR2 FYNNEI come from the germline V gene. V lost 6 bases and J lost 1; bases outside the gene matches: 8. CDR3: CASSLTGVGNTEAFF. In DNA, the CDR3 is TGTGCCAGCAGCCTTACAGGGGTAGGGAACACTGAAGCTTTCTTT.

The V and J genes are TRBV4-3 and TRBJ1-5; D is unresolved. CDR1 is LGHNA, CDR2 YSLEER, per germline. The V end lost 0 bases, the J end lost 2 bases, and 11 bases lay between the germline ends. CDR3 length: 16 amino acids. The CDR3 spells CASSQEAGFGNQPQHF. The DNA of the CDR3 is TGCGCCAGCAGCCAAGAAGCTGGTTTCGGCAATCAGCCCCAGCATTTT.

The chain combines TRBV19 with TRBJ2-7; 7 bases are shared with TRBD1. The CDR3 is 13 amino acids. Germline values: CDR1 LNHDA, CDR2 SQIVND (reference sequence). The V gene end was trimmed by 6 bases and the J gene end by 3 bases; junction bases not matched to a gene: 5. CDR3 sequence: CASSTGQLYEQYF. DNA for the CDR3: TGTGCCAGTAGCACGGGACAGCTCTACGAGCAGTACTTC.

The chain employs TRBV19 and TRBJ1-3; 9 bases map to TRBD1. The CDR3 loop spans 14 amino acids. V shed 3 bases, J shed 10 bases, and the junction held 7 bases outside the gene matches. The germline V gene has CDR1 LNHDA and CDR2 SQIVND (reference sequence). The CDR3 nucleotides read TGTGCCAGTAGTATCCGGGACAGGGTTTCTACCATATATTTT. Its protein product is CASSIRDRVSTIYF.

This chain links TRBV18 with TRBJ2-3, with a tentative D call TRBD2 (5 bases). Trimming removed 3 bases at V and 5 bases at J, with 6 bases between. The CDR3 contains 12 residues. The germline CDR1 and CDR2 sequences are KGHSH and LQKENI. The CDR3 here is CASSPEGDTQYF. In nucleotides, the CDR3 is TGTGCCAGCTCACCTGAGGGAGATACGCAGTATTTT.

The V gene is TRBV12-3 or TRBV12-4, the J gene TRBJ1-1; no reliable D call. V dropped 7 bases and J dropped 5 bases, with 14 bases sitting between them. This CDR3 has 13 amino acids. The DNA for the CDR3 is TGTGCCAGCACCGTCGGACCGGGGACTGAAGCTTTCTTT. This gives the protein CASTVGPGTEAFF.

CDR3 protein: CASSAHDGTNYGYTF. DNA for the CDR3: TGTGCCAGCAGCGCTCACGACGGGACTAACTATGGCTACACCTTC. The J gene is TRBJ1-2, the V gene TRBV9; D gene unclear. In germline, CDR1 is SGDLS, CDR2 YYNGEE. Trimming cost V 3 bases and J 0 bases, with 12 bases left between them. The CDR3 totals 15 residues.

This clone came up once. The chain joins TRBV2 to TRBJ1-5; D perhaps matches TRBD1 (5 bases). The CDR3 covers 12 residues. Looked up from germline, CDR1 is SNHLY and CDR2 is FYNNEI. V was clipped by 8 bases and J by 9 bases, with 14 bases between them. The CDR3 is CASGGDWGPQHF. The CDR3, as DNA: TGTGCCAGCGGGGGGGATTGGGGGCCCCAGCATTTT.

The chain combines TRBV15 with TRBJ2-1; D is possibly TRBD2 (6 bases). CDR1 is LNHNV and CDR2 is YYDKDF in the germline V gene (reference sequence). This CDR3 contains 18 residues. Trimming stripped 0 bases from V and 7 bases from J, with 22 bases between. The CDR3 DNA sequence: TGTGCCACCAGCAGAGAGGCATGGGGCCCGCGGGGAGGAAATGAGCAGTTCTTC. This translates into CATSREAWGPRGGNEQFF. Together with reference TRBV15 and TRBJ2-1, the CDR3 gives the full variable domain: DAMVIQNPRYQVTQFGKPVTLSCSQTLNHNVMYWYQQKSSQAPKLLFHYYDKDFNNEADTPDNFQSRRPNTSFCFLDIRSPGLGDTAMYLCATSREAWGPRGGNEQFFGPGTRLTVL.

The chain has TRBV2 and TRBJ2-4; 13 bases map to TRBD2. Germline CDR1 and CDR2: SNHLY and FYNNEI. J gave up 0 bases and V 5 bases, and 7 bases lay outside the gene matches. This CDR3 has 18 residues. This CDR3 reads CASSRLAGGPVAKNIQYF. The CDR3 nucleotides read TGTGCCAGCAGTAGACTAGCGGGGGGCCCGGTAGCCAAAAACATTCAGTACTTC. The full variable domain, with the rest looked up from reference TRBV2 and TRBJ2-4, is EPEVTQTPSHQVTQMGQEVILRCVPISNHLYFYWYRQILGQKVEFLVSFYNNEISEKSEIFDDQFSVERPDGSNFTLKIRSTKLEDSAMYFCASSRLAGGPVAKNIQYFGAGTRLSVL.

This chain links TRBV30 with TRBJ2-1; D remains ambiguous. In germline, CDR1 is GTSNPN, CDR2 SVGIG (reference sequence). Trimming cost V 0 bases and J 3 bases, with 6 bases left between them. This CDR3 is built from 13 residues. This chain's CDR3 is CAWSVHNYNEQFF. The CDR3 region has the DNA TGTGCCTGGAGTGTACACAACTACAATGAGCAGTTCTTC. Full variable domain (missing parts from reference TRBV30 and TRBJ2-1): SQTIHQWPATLVQPVGSPLSLECTVEGTSNPNLYWYRQAAGRGLQLLFYSVGIGQISSEVPQNLSASRPQDRQFILSSKKLLLSDSGFYLCAWSVHNYNEQFFGPGTRLTVL.

V gene TRBV7-2 combines with J gene TRBJ2-2, with TRBD2 as a possible D gene (6 bases). Germline values: CDR1 SGHTA, CDR2 FQGNSA. V was trimmed by 2 bases and J by 11 bases, leaving 18 bases between them. The CDR3 is made up of 15 amino acids. The DNA for the CDR3 is TGTGCCAGCAGCTTAAAGGGACTGTCCGGGAAAGAGCTGTTTTTT. As protein: CASSLKGLSGKELFF.

The genes are TRBV28 and TRBJ1-5, with D possibly TRBD1 on 6 matching bases. CDR1 and CDR2 (germline): MDHEN, SYDVKM. The CDR3 sequence is 12 residues long. V lost 9 bases, J lost 6 bases, and 12 bases lay in between. The CDR3 sequence is CASATGSQPQHF. In DNA, the CDR3 is TGTGCCAGTGCTACAGGGTCTCAGCCCCAGCATTTT. Drawing the rest from reference TRBV28 and TRBJ1-5, the complete variable domain is DVKVTQSSRYLVKRTGEKVFLECVQDMDHENMFWYRQDPGLGLRLIYFSYDVKMKEKGDIPEGYSVSREKKERFSLILESASTNQTSMYLCASATGSQPQHFGDGTRLSIL.

This clone was counted a single time. This chain connects TRBV12-3 or TRBV12-4 to TRBJ1-2; D is unresolved. The CDR3 has 13 residues. V lost 4 bases and J lost 6, with 12 bases in between. The CDR3 region has the DNA TGTGCCAGCAGTTACCGGGGTCGGCATGGCTACACCTTC. Its translation is CASSYRGRHGYTF.

The gene calls are TRBV27 and TRBJ1-2, with a possible D match to TRBD1 (5 bases). Trimming cost V 0 bases and J 4 bases, with 6 bases left between them. This CDR3 is built from 13 residues. The V gene's germline CDR1 is MNHEY and CDR2 SMNVEV (reference sequence). The CDR3: CASSLSRGYGYTF. Here the CDR3 DNA reads TGTGCCAGCAGTTTATCTAGGGGCTATGGCTACACCTTC.

The chain has TRBV2 and TRBJ1-1, with D maybe TRBD1 (6 bases). Trimming pared 7 bases from V and 0 bases from J, leaving 9 bases between. Germline V gene sequence: CDR1 SNHLY, CDR2 FYNNEI. CDR3 length equals 13 residues. This chain's CDR3 is CASNTGLNTEAFF. The CDR3 nucleotides read TGTGCCAGCAACACAGGGTTGAACACTGAAGCTTTCTTT.

The chain employs TRBV7-8 and TRBJ1-6; 7 bases agree with TRBD1. Per the germline V gene, CDR1 is SGHVS and CDR2 is FQNEAQ. CDR3 length equals 14 residues. V was clipped by 5 bases and J by 8 bases; unmatched bases: 6. CDR3 amino acids: CASSLGTVDSPLHF. DNA for the CDR3: TGTGCCAGCAGCCTCGGGACAGTTGATTCACCCCTCCACTTT.

The chain carries TRBV15 and TRBJ2-3, with a tentative D call TRBD1 (5 bases). This CDR3 has 14 amino acids. Trimming took 5 bases from V and 4 from J, leaving 13 bases between them. The germline CDR1 and CDR2 sequences are LNHNV and YYDKDF (reference sequence). CDR3: CATSRPVQADTQYF. The CDR3 region has the DNA TGTGCCACCAGCCGTCCGGTACAGGCAGATACGCAGTATTTT.

CDR3 residues: CASSFGQGGIYGYTF. Written as DNA, the CDR3 is TGTGCCAGCAGTTTCGGACAGGGGGGAATCTATGGCTACACCTTC. The chain recombines TRBV2 with TRBJ1-2; 10 bases fit TRBD1. Germline CDR1 SNHLY, CDR2 FYNNEI. J was trimmed by 4 bases and V by 5 bases; bases with no gene match: 7. The CDR3 consists of 15 residues. Based on the CDR3 plus reference TRBV2 and TRBJ1-2, the full variable domain is EPEVTQTPSHQVTQMGQEVILRCVPISNHLYFYWYRQILGQKVEFLVSFYNNEISEKSEIFDDQFSVERPDGSNFTLKIRSTKLEDSAMYFCASSFGQGGIYGYTFGSGTRLTVV.

V gene TRBV7-2 combines with J gene TRBJ1-1; D remains unclear. V was trimmed by 1 base and J by 1 base, leaving 7 bases between them. Germline CDR1 SGHTA, CDR2 FQGNSA. The CDR3 totals 14 residues. In DNA form, the CDR3 reads TGTGCCAGCAGCTTAGGTGCGGGGAACACTGAAGCTTTCTTT. This encodes CASSLGAGNTEAFF.

The rearrangement uses TRBV18 and TRBJ2-3, with 13 bases identical to TRBD2. CDR1 is KGHSH, CDR2 LQKENI, per germline. V lost 5 bases to trimming and J lost 3 bases; unmatched junction nucleotides: 5. The length of the CDR3 is 16 residues. The CDR3 region is CASSLTSGGITDTQYF. In nucleotides, the CDR3 is TGTGCCAGCTCATTGACTAGCGGGGGGATTACAGATACGCAGTATTTT.